This T cell receptor (beta chain) was found in a study of long-term antiretroviral therapy in people with HIV. Germline CDR1 and CDR2: SGDLS and YYNGEE. Trimming took 2 bases from V and 4 from J, leaving 12 bases between them. The CDR3 runs 14 residues. The libraries were made with immunoSEQ v3.0 at survey level. Libraries were prepared by immunoSEQ multiplex PCR; TCRdb keeps only in-frame clonotypes and omits some of them. Of about 12,000 clones listed, approximately 90% are singletons. Each donor provided at least one pre-ART PBMC sample and at least two post-ART PBMC samples. The source is a woman between 40 and 50 years old with HIV. This specimen was unsorted PBMCs, taken 2.1 years after starting antiretroviral therapy. This chain joins TRBV9 and TRBJ1-2; no reliable D call. CDR3: CASSVEIGSYGYTF. The CDR3 DNA reads TGTGCCAGCAGCGTTGAGATAGGCTCCTATGGCTACACCTTC.